This paragraph covers one T cell receptor beta chain sequence. Only in-frame clones appear in the TCRdb table, and some are missing; sequencing was by immunoSEQ multiplex PCR. The sample includes fewer than 200,000 clones, 90% to 95% of them seen just once. This sample was included in a study of control samples from healthy donors and cancer patients. Looked up from germline, CDR1 is MGHDK and CDR2 is SYGVNS. This CDR3 is built from 16 residues. The ends lost 6 bases at V and 2 bases at J; junction bases unmatched: 4. Input material: blood. This TCR was recovered from a man between 18 and 35 years old in good health. The chain combines TRBV25-1 with TRBJ2-7; 16 bases map to TRBD2. The CDR3 region has the DNA TGTGCCAGCAGCTCCGGGACTAGCGGGGGGGCCTACGAGCAGTACTTC. This gives the protein CASSSGTSGGAYEQYF.